These 27 T cell receptor beta chains share one sample of origin, sequenced in a study of T cell changes during pregnancy in multiple sclerosis. Using immunoSEQ multiplex PCR, the repertoire was profiled, and TCRdb retains in-frame clones only, with some absent. The sample holds roughly 45,000 clones, roughly 88% seen once. Sequencing was performed on peripheral blood, taken in the first trimester of pregnancy. These receptor sequences come from a female donor in good health, enrolled as a control in a pregnancy study.

The V call is TRBV11-2, the J call TRBJ2-1; 16 bases line up with TRBD2. J lost 7 bases, V lost 5 bases, and 14 bases had no gene match. Germline-derived CDR1 and CDR2 are SGHAT and FQNNGV. This CDR3 contains 19 residues. CDR3 bases: TGTGCCAGCAGCCTGAGGGGAGGGGGGACTAGCGGGAGGGTAAATGAGCAGTTCTTC. It codes for CASSLRGGGTSGRVNEQFF.

V usage is TRBV6-4 and J usage is TRBJ1-1, with 7 bases lining up with TRBD1. The junction had 0 bases not matched to a gene; V was cut back by 2 bases and J by 3 bases. Germline CDR1 is MRHNA and CDR2 is SNTAGT. The CDR3 covers 13 residues. Here the CDR3 DNA reads TGTGCCAGCAGTGACAGGGGGCACACTGAAGCTTTCTTT. Translating gives CASSDRGHTEAFF.

The CDR3 protein is CARSLGDSNQPQHF. For the CDR3, the DNA is TGTGCCAGAAGCTTGGGGGACTCGAATCAGCCCCAGCATTTT. V gene TRBV5-3 combines with J gene TRBJ1-5; D is perhaps TRBD1 (5 bases). TRBV5-3 is an open reading frame, and its role is uncertain. The CDR3 consists of 14 residues. Trimming pared 0 bases from V and 4 bases from J, leaving 8 bases between.

V gene TRBV21-1 combines with J gene TRBJ1-2. TRBV21-1 is flagged as a pseudogene. CDR3 length: 16 residues. CDR3 region: CASSKVGGLVGYGYTF. The CDR3, as DNA: TGTGCCAGCAGCAAAGTTGGGGGGTTAGTGGGATATGGCTACACCTTC.

The J gene is TRBJ2-5, the V gene TRBV7-9; 11 bases agree with TRBD2. The CDR3 extends over 17 amino acids. Per the germline V gene, CDR1 is SEHNR and CDR2 is FQNEAQ (reference sequence). The V and J ends lost 3 bases and 2 bases, in that order; junction bases with no gene match: 8. The CDR3, as DNA: TGTGCCAGCAGCTTTAGCGGGGGGGCAAATAGGCAAGAGACCCAGTACTTC. Encoded protein: CASSFSGGANRQETQYF.

The chain joins TRBV5-1 to TRBJ2-5; tentative D call: TRBD2 (5 bases). The length of the CDR3 is 14 residues. Germline CDR1 and CDR2: SGHRS and YFSETQ. The V gene lost 0 bases and the J gene lost 5 bases, with 11 bases spanning the gap. The CDR3 spells CASSLVGLWETQYF. As DNA, the CDR3 is TGCGCCAGCAGCTTGGTAGGACTGTGGGAGACCCAGTACTTC.

The sample holds one count of this clone. The chain combines TRBV11-2 with TRBJ2-5; TRBD2 might be the D (5 bases). Trimming pared 0 bases from V and 5 bases from J, leaving 10 bases between. The CDR3 extends over 14 amino acids. Germline CDR1 and CDR2: SGHAT and FQNNGV. The CDR3 protein is CASSLDSRRETQYF. The CDR3 DNA sequence: TGTGCCAGCAGCTTAGATTCGCGGAGGGAGACCCAGTACTTC.

In regard to this clone: At one end, the junction sequence differs from germline, possibly due to a read error. The chain employs TRBV7-7 and TRBJ2-5, with TRBD2 identical over 9 bases. In germline, CDR1 is SSHAT, CDR2 FNYEAQ (reference sequence). This CDR3 has 16 amino acids. The CDR3 DNA is TGTGCTAGCAGCTTTTTGAGCGGGGGGACGGGGGAGACCCAGTACTTC. It specifies CASSFLSGGTGETQYF.

The rearrangement links TRBV29-1 to TRBJ1-2; D perhaps matches TRBD1 (6 bases). With 5 bases removed from V and 0 bases from J, the gap between germline ends came to 19 bases. The germline V gene encodes CDR1 SQVTM and CDR2 ANQGSEA. This CDR3 region has 16 residues. CDR3 amino acids: CSVFSSDRSSNYGYTF. The CDR3 coding sequence is TGCAGCGTTTTTTCGTCAGACAGGTCATCTAACTATGGCTACACCTTC.

CDR3 protein: CASSFQGVNEKLFF. The CDR3, as DNA: TGTGCCAGCAGCTTCCAGGGCGTGAATGAAAAACTGTTTTTT. This rearrangement joins TRBV5-6 to TRBJ1-4, with a weak D call TRBD1 (5 bases). Germline values: CDR1 SGHDT, CDR2 YYEEEE. The length of the CDR3 is 14 residues. With 2 bases removed from V and 5 bases from J, the gap between germline ends came to 10 bases.

The gene calls are TRBV1 and TRBJ2-1; the DNA was not compared with TRBD2, the D call given in the table. TRBV1 is listed as a pseudogene. The CDR3 contains 14 residues. CDR3 DNA: TGCACCAGCAGCGAGATATCCCACTACAATGAGCAGTTCTTC. Its protein is CTSSEISHYNEQFF.

The chain joins TRBV28 to TRBJ2-7; 9 bases line up with TRBD1. Germline CDR1 MDHEN, CDR2 SYDVKM. V gave up 6 bases and J gave up 4 bases; unmatched junction bases: 7. This CDR3 spans 14 amino acids. The CDR3 protein is CASRAGTGLYEQYF. Written as DNA, the CDR3 is TGTGCCAGCAGGGCGGGGACAGGGTTATACGAGCAGTACTTC.

The chain is built from TRBV7-8 and TRBJ1-5; possible D gene TRBD1, 6 bases. V was shortened by 5 bases and J by 6 bases, with 17 bases between the two germline ends. Germline V lookup: CDR1 SGHVS, CDR2 FQNEAQ. The CDR3 has 15 amino acids. CDR3 sequence: CASSHAPGGGQPQHF. The CDR3 bases are TGTGCCAGCAGCCATGCCCCGGGGGGCGGTCAGCCCCAGCATTTT.

The chain combines TRBV25-1 with TRBJ1-2; no clear D gene. This CDR3 is 13 amino acids long. Trimming left V 3 bases short and J 6 bases short, with 11 bases between. Germline lookup yields CDR1 MGHDK and CDR2 SYGVNS. DNA for the CDR3: TGTGCCAGCAGTGACTTAGGAGATAATGGCTACACCTTC. This encodes CASSDLGDNGYTF.

The chain uses TRBV9 and TRBJ2-2; TRBD2 might be the D (6 bases). Germline CDR1 is SGDLS and CDR2 is YYNGEE. V gave up 5 bases and J gave up 4 bases, with 15 bases separating them. The CDR3 length is 15 residues. The CDR3 is CASRRGGTPTGELFF. The CDR3, as DNA: TGTGCCAGCAGGAGGGGCGGGACTCCCACCGGGGAGCTGTTTTTT.

This sequence joins TRBV19 and TRBJ2-3; 7 bases are shared with TRBD2. The CDR3 covers 13 residues. V was clipped by 1 base and J by 8 bases; unmatched bases: 3. The germline V gene has CDR1 LNHDA and CDR2 SQIVND (reference sequence). The DNA of the CDR3 is TGTGCCAGTAGTATAGGGGCTAGCGGTACGCAGTATTTT. Residues: CASSIGASGTQYF.

J is TRBJ2-2 and V is TRBV11-2; no clear D. The germline CDR1 and CDR2 sequences are SGHAT and FQNNGV. Trimming shortened V by 4 bases and J by 5 bases, and 5 bases separated the two germline ends. The CDR3 totals 12 residues. The CDR3 loop is CASSSETGELFF. The CDR3 nucleotides read TGTGCCAGCAGCTCTGAGACCGGGGAGCTGTTTTTT.

The chain uses TRBV4-3 and TRBJ2-1; 8 positions agree with TRBD2. The length of the CDR3 is 15 residues. The V and J ends lost 4 bases and 10 bases, in that order; junction bases with no gene match: 12. CDR1 LGHNA and CDR2 YSLEER come from the germline V gene. The CDR3 region has the DNA TGCGCCAGCAGCCGTCGGGAGCGGGGGTTTGGCGAGCAGTTCTTC. Translating gives CASSRRERGFGEQFF.

The chain has TRBV14 and TRBJ1-2; 10 bases align to TRBD1. The germline V gene encodes CDR1 SGHDN and CDR2 FVKESK. CDR3 length equals 13 residues. V shed 4 bases, J shed 6 bases, and the junction held 2 bases outside the gene matches. For the CDR3, the DNA is TGTGCCAGCAGCCGGACAGGGGGGGATGGCTACACCTTC. It codes for CASSRTGGDGYTF.

The V and J genes are TRBV18 and TRBJ1-2; no clear D. Germline V gives CDR1 KGHSH, CDR2 LQKENI. V shed 3 bases and J shed 3 bases, with 20 bases lying between them. This CDR3 region has 17 residues. Here the CDR3 DNA reads TGTGCCAGCTCACCCGGGATAAATCTGCTCGGGGACTATGGCTACACCTTC. Its translation: CASSPGINLLGDYGYTF.

V usage is TRBV5-1 and J usage is TRBJ2-7; 8 bases match TRBD1. The CDR3 is 16 residues long. After removal of 2 bases from V and 5 bases from J, the junction contained 12 bases not matched to a gene. The germline V gene has CDR1 SGHRS and CDR2 YFSETQ. The CDR3 loop reads CASSLIADREGNEQYF. CDR3 sequence (DNA): TGCGCCAGCAGCTTAATCGCGGACAGGGAAGGAAACGAGCAGTACTTC.

This chain uses TRBV28 with TRBJ1-2, with 7 bases fitting TRBD1. This CDR3 is built from 14 residues. V lost 5 bases to trimming and J lost 2 bases; unmatched junction nucleotides: 5. Germline V gene data show CDR1 as MDHEN and CDR2 as SYDVKM. CDR3 in DNA: TGTGCCAGCAGTCCAACGGGACAGAACTATGGCTACACCTTC. Translated: CASSPTGQNYGYTF.

This chain connects TRBV11-3 to TRBJ2-7, with TRBD1 identical over 9 bases. Germline V lookup: CDR1 SGHNT, CDR2 YENEEA. The J segment lost 6 bases and the V segment lost 5 bases, leaving 11 bases of the junction unmatched. The CDR3 totals 15 residues. Written as DNA, the CDR3 is TGTGCCAGCAGCGCCCTACCGGGACAGGGAACCGAGCAGTACTTC. Protein product: CASSALPGQGTEQYF. The full variable domain, completed using reference TRBV11-3 and TRBJ2-7, is EAGVVQSPRYKIIEKKQPVAFWCNPISGHNTLYWYLQNLGQGPELLIRYENEEAVDDSQLPKDRFSAERLKGVDSTLKIQPAELGDSAVYLCASSALPGQGTEQYFGPGTRLTVT.

The gene calls are TRBV28 and TRBJ1-5, with unresolved D. The CDR3 runs to 14 residues. The V and J ends lost 5 bases and 1 base respectively, with 9 bases between them. From germline, CDR1 is MDHEN and CDR2 SYDVKM. CDR3 sequence reads: CASSIEGSNQPQHF. Here the CDR3 DNA reads TGTGCCAGCAGTATCGAGGGCAGCAATCAGCCCCAGCATTTT.

The gene calls are TRBV19 and TRBJ2-4; TRBD1 aligns across 7 bases. Germline loops: CDR1 LNHDA, CDR2 SQIVND (reference sequence). Trimming took 8 bases from V and 2 from J; bases not matched to a gene: 3. CDR3 size: 13 residues. In nucleotides, the CDR3 is TGTGCCAGTGCAAGGGGGCCCAAAAACATTCAGTACTTC. The encoded protein is CASARGPKNIQYF.

The V and J genes are TRBV7-3 and TRBJ1-2; D is undetermined. CDR1 is SGHTA and CDR2 is FQGTGA in the germline V gene. V lost 2 bases, J lost 4 bases, and 5 bases lay in between. The CDR3 has 12 amino acids. The CDR3 nucleotides read TGTGCCAGCAGCTTACCAGGCTATGGCTACACCTTC. Amino acid sequence: CASSLPGYGYTF. The full variable domain, completed using reference TRBV7-3 and TRBJ1-2, is GAGVSQTPSNKVTEKGKYVELRCDPISGHTALYWYRQSLGQGPEFLIYFQGTGAADDSGLPNDRFFAVRPEGSVSTLKIQRTERGDSAVYLCASSLPGYGYTFGSGTRLTVV.

This clone was seen a handful of times. The chain uses TRBV6-5 and TRBJ2-3; possible D gene TRBD1, 5 bases. The CDR3 length is 13 residues. Germline-derived CDR1 and CDR2 are MNHEY and SVGAGI. The ends were cut back, 5 bases at V and 2 bases at J, with 8 bases in the middle. In nucleotides, the CDR3 is TGTGCCAGCAGTAGGGGTTTCACAGATACGCAGTATTTT. Encoded protein: CASSRGFTDTQYF.